These T cell receptor beta chains were read from a single sample in a study of cytomegalovirus exposure and HLA in healthy donors. Some clones are missing from TCRdb's copy, which holds only in-frame ones; the method was immunoSEQ multiplex PCR. There are 150,000 to 200,000 clones in the sample; around four fifths occur only once, and approximately 9.8% lies in the top ten. Sequencing was carried out using PBMCs. The receptor set was obtained from a man younger than 35 in good health and CMV-seropositive. CDR3s include the opening cysteine and the closing phenylalanine or tryptophan. Fields, in order: V gene, J gene, CDR3 length, CDR3 protein.

TRBV6-1	TRBJ1-5	15	CASSEPGQHNQPQHF
TRBV11-2	TRBJ1-3	15	CASSLDSRGADTIYF
TRBV27	TRBJ2-1	14	CASSFSSGDDEQFF
TRBV25-1	TRBJ2-2	16	CASSELGGSNTGELFF
TRBV6-1	TRBJ1-2	15	CASFSPLGQSYGYTF
TRBV6-5	TRBJ2-3	14	CASSHPLGTDTQYF
TRBV2	TRBJ1-5	14	CASSGTGGRGPQHF
TRBV10-1	TRBJ2-1	12	CASSDGRNEQFF
TRBV6-1	TRBJ2-2	14	CASSDPPETGELFF
TRBV19	TRBJ2-1	15	CASSPGGWGNNEQFF
TRBV20-1	TRBJ1-2	10	CLGAGEGYTF
TRBV2	TRBJ1-3	14	CASSGSVSGNTIYF
TRBV7-2	TRBJ2-7	16	CASSLFLLAGIYEQYF
TRBV5-4	TRBJ2-3	15	CAAGARDRLPDTQYF
TRBV27	TRBJ2-1	14	CASSPRQLFNEQFF
TRBV7-9	TRBJ1-1	15	CASSPGGQGINEAFF
TRBV13	TRBJ1-3	16	CASSLTGNPIGNTIYF
TRBV4-1	TRBJ1-1	14	CASSQEKGGIFAFF
TRBV7-9	TRBJ2-3	17	CASSRSPGTGGWDTQYF
TRBV19	TRBJ1-2	13	CASRWRNVNGYTF